The clone carrying this T cell receptor beta chain was observed once. Its specificity is unknown. Assay: immunoSEQ multiplex PCR; the TCRdb copy retains only in-frame clones and omits some. The repertoire includes some 40,000 clones, approximately 80% of them detected once, and around a fifth sits in the top ten. The record originates from a study of OX40 agonist ivuxolimab in advanced cancers. The overall study: The patients received ivuxolimab by intravenous route every 2 weeks at 0.01 to 10 mg/kg. Study results and limitations: Low normalized T-cell clonal expansion also characterized some of the nonresponders. Not determined was the antigen specificity of the expanded peripheral T cells.

Trimming took 4 bases from V and 4 from J; bases not matched to a gene: 5. The germline V gene has CDR1 SEHNR and CDR2 FQNEAQ (reference sequence). The CDR3 contains 16 residues. Exclusion of a patient followed from autoimmune disease history or systemic immunosuppression. The TCR sequence derives from an adult with an advanced solid tumor such as melanoma, head and neck, liver or kidney cancer. Sequencing was performed on CD4+ or CD8+ T cells sorted from blood, taken in a trial of the OX40 agonist ivuxolimab. V usage is TRBV7-9 and J usage is TRBJ2-1, with 12 bases matching TRBD2. The CDR3 DNA sequence: TGTGCCAGCAGCTCACTAGCGGGGGGACCATACAATGAGCAGTTCTTC. It translates to CASSSLAGGPYNEQFF.